The T cell receptor (beta chain) under discussion was sequenced for a study of PD-L1 blockade in urothelial cancer. Study information: About 90% of the 29 patients were males with bladder-origin urothelial cancer. At 3 weeks after treatment start (second dose) and again at 6 weeks, blood was analyzed.

Added to each PCR by spiking were synthetic TCR analog templates. The table came from immunoSEQ multiplex PCR; TCRdb's copy has only in-frame clones and leaves some out. The sample has 70,000 to 100,000 clones; about four fifths are singletons. CDR1 and CDR2 from the germline V gene are SNHLY and FYNNEI. This CDR3 comprises 13 residues. With 6 bases removed from V and 0 bases from J, the gap between germline ends came to 8 bases. The sample's time point: pretreatment peripheral blood. Sample: PBMCs, taken around atezolizumab (anti-PD-L1) treatment. The gene calls are TRBV2 and TRBJ1-1; TRBD1 is a possible D gene (5 bases). The TCR originated in a man aged 55 to 70 with urothelial cancer. CDR3 bases: TGTGCCAGCAGCGGACAAGTGAACACTGAAGCTTTCTTT. Its translation is CASSGQVNTEAFF.